This TCR beta chain was identified during a study of cytomegalovirus exposure and HLA in healthy donors. 13 Jbeta primers and 60 Vbeta primers were used for the PCR. Assay used: immunoSEQ multiplex PCR; TCRdb lists only in-frame clones, some missing. The sample holds 100,000 to 150,000 clones, around four fifths seen once. Germline V gives CDR1 SSHAT, CDR2 FNYEAQ (reference sequence). The CDR3 covers 15 residues. V shed 5 bases, J shed 5 bases, and the junction held 4 bases outside the gene matches. Findings of the study overall: Clonal expansion, a later analysis showed, was greater in HLA-associated TCR beta chains than in equally common others. It is likely that the observed cluster of highly shared sequence variants was a sequencing artifact. Rarity marked most TCR sequences, yet some public TCRs occurred in many donors.

In regard to this clone: Its cognate antigen is unknown.

The chain has TRBV7-7 and TRBJ1-4; 11 nucleotides agree with TRBD1. This TCR was recovered from a man under 40 in good health and CMV-seropositive. Specimen: PBMCs. In DNA, the CDR3 is TGTGCCAGCAGCCAAGGGACAGGGGGGAATGAAAAACTGTTTTTT. Residues: CASSQGTGGNEKLFF.